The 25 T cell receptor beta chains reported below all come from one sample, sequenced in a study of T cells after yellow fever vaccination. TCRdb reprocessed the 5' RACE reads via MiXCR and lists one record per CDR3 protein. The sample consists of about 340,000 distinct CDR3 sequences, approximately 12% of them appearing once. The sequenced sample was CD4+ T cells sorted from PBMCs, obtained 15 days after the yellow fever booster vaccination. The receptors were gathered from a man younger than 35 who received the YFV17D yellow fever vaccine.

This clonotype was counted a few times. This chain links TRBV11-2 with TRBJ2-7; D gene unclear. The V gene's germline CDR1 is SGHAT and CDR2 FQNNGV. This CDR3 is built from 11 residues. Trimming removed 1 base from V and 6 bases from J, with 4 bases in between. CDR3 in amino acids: CASSLVFEQYF. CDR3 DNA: TGTGCCAGCAGCTTAGTTTTCGAGCAGTACTTC. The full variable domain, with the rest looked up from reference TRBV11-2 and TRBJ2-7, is EAGVAQSPRYKIIEKRQSVAFWCNPISGHATLYWYQQILGQGPKLLIQFQNNGVVDDSQLPKDRFSAERLKGVDSTLKIQPAKLEDSAVYLCASSLVFEQYFGPGTRLTVT.

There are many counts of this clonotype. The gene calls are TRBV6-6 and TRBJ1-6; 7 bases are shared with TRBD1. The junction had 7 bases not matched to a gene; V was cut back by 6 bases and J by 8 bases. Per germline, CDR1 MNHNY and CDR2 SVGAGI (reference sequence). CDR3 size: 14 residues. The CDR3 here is CASSRDREDSPLHF. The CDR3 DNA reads TGTGCCAGCAGCCGTGACAGGGAAGATTCACCCCTCCACTTT.

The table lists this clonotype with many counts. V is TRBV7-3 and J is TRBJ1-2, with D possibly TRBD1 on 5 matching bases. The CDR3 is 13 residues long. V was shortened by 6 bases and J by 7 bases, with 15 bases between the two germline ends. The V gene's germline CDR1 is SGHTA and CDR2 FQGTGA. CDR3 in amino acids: CASRFDSLSGYTF. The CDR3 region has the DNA TGTGCCAGCAGGTTCGACAGTTTATCTGGCTACACCTTC.

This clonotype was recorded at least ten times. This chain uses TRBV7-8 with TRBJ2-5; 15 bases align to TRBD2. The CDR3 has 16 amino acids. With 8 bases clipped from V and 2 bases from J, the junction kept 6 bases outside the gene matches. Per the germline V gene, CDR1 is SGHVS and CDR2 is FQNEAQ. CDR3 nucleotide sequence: TGTGCCAGCCGCCCGGGACTAGCGGGGGGTCAAGAGACCCAGTACTTC. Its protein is CASRPGLAGGQETQYF.

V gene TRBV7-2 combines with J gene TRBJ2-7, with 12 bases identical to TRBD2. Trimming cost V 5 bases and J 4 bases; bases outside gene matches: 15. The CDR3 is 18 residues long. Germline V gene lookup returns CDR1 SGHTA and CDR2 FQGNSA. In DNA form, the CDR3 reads TGTGCCAGCAGCCTGGGACTAGCGGGCCAGAAGGTGGGTTACGAGCAGTACTTC. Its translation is CASSLGLAGQKVGYEQYF.

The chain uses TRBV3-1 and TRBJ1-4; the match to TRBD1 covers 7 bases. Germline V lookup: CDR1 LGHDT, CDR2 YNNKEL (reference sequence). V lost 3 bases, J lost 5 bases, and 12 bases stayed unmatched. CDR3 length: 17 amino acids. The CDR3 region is CASSQPVTGTENEKLFF. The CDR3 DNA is TGTGCCAGCAGCCAGCCAGTTACTGGGACAGAAAATGAAAAACTGTTTTTT.

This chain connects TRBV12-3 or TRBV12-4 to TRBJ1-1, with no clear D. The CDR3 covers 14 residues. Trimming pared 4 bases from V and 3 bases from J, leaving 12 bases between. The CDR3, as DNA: TGTGCCAGCAGTTCTACGACGTCCGACACTGAAGCTTTCTTT. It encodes CASSSTTSDTEAFF.

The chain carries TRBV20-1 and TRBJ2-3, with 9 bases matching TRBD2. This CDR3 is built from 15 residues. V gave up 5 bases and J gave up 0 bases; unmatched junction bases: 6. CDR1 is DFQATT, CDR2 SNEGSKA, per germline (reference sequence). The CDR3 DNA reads TGCAGTGCTGGAAGACTAGCGGAAAGCACAGATACGCAGTATTTT. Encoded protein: CSAGRLAESTDTQYF.

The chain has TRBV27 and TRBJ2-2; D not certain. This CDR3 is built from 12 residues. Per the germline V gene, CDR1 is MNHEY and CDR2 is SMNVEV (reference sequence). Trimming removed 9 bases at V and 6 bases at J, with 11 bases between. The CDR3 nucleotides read TGTGCCAGTAAAGTGGGGTCCGGGGAGCTGTTTTTT. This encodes CASKVGSGELFF.

In DNA form, the CDR3 reads TGTGCCATCAGTGAGCCCGGAAACACCATATATTTT. It translates to CAISEPGNTIYF. The V call is TRBV10-3, the J call TRBJ1-3; D not resolved. Trimming stripped 2 bases from V and 4 bases from J, with 3 bases between. The germline CDR1 and CDR2 sequences are ENHRY and SYGVKD. CDR3 length: 12 amino acids.

CDR3 sequence: CSASQGRLVNEQFF. DNA for the CDR3: TGCAGTGCTAGCCAGGGTAGATTGGTCAATGAGCAGTTCTTC. The J gene is TRBJ2-1, the V gene TRBV20-1; D perhaps matches TRBD1 (5 bases). The CDR3 is 14 residues long. Germline values: CDR1 DFQATT, CDR2 SNEGSKA (reference sequence). Deletions cut 3 bases from V and 6 bases from J, with 15 bases between.

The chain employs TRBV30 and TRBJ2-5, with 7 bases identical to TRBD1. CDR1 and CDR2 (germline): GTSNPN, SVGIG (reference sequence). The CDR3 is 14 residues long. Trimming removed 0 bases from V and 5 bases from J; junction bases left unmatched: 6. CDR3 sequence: CAWSVDRARETQYF. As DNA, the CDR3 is TGTGCCTGGAGTGTCGACAGGGCGAGGGAGACCCAGTACTTC.

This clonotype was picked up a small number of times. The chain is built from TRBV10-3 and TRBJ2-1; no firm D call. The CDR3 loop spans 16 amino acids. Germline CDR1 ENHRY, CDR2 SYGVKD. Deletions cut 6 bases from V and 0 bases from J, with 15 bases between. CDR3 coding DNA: TGTGCCATCAGCCCCGTAACTCGTTCCTCCTACAATGAGCAGTTCTTC. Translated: CAISPVTRSSYNEQFF.

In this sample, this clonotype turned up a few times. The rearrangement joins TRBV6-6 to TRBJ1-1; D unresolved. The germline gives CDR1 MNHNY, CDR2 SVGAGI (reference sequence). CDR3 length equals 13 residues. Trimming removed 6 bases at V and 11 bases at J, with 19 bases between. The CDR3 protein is CASSGTSPGGAFF. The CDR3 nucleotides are TGTGCCAGCAGCGGTACCTCACCCGGCGGGGCTTTCTTT.

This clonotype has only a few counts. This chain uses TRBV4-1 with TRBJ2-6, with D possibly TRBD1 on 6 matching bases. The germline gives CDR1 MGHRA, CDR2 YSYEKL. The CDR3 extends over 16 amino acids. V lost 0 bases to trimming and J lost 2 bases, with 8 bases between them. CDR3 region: CASSQDSGAGANVLTF. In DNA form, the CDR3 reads TGCGCCAGCAGCCAAGATTCAGGGGCTGGGGCCAACGTCCTGACTTTC.

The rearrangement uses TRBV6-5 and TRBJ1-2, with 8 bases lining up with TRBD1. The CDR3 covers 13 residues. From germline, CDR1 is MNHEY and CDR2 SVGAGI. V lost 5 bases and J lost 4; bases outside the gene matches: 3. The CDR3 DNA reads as TGTGCCAGCAGTAAGACAGGGGTCTATGGCTACACCTTC. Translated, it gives CASSKTGVYGYTF.

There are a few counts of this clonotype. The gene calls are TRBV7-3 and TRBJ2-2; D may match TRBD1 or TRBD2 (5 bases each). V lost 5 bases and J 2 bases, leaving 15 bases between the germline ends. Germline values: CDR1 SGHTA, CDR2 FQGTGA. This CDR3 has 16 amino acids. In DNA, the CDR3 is TGTGCCAGCAGCCAGCTCGGGGCGGAAAACACCGGGGAGCTGTTTTTT. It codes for CASSQLGAENTGELFF.

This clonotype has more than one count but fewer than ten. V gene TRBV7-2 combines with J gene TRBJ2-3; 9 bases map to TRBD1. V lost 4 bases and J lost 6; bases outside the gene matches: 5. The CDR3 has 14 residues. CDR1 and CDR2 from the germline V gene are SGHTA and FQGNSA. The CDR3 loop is CASSWGQGGDTQYF. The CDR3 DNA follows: TGTGCCAGCAGCTGGGGACAGGGCGGGGATACGCAGTATTTT.

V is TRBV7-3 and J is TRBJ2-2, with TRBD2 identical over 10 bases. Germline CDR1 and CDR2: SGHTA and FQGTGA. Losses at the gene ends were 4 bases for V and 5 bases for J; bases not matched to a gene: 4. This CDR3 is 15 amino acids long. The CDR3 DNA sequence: TGTGCCAGCAGCTGGACTAGCGGAAAAACCGGGGAGCTGTTTTTT. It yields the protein CASSWTSGKTGELFF.

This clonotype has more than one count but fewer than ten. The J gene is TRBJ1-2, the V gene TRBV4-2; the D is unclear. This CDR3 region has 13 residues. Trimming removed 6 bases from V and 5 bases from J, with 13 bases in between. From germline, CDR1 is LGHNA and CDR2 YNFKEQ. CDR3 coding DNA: TGTGCCAGCAGTCCAACGGCTGCGTATGGCTACACCTTC. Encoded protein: CASSPTAAYGYTF.

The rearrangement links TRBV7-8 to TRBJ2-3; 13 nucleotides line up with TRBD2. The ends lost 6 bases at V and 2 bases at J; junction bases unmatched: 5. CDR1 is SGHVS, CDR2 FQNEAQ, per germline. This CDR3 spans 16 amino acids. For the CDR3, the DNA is TGTGCCAGCAGGACGGGACTAGCGGGGACCACAGATACGCAGTATTTT. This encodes CASRTGLAGTTDTQYF.

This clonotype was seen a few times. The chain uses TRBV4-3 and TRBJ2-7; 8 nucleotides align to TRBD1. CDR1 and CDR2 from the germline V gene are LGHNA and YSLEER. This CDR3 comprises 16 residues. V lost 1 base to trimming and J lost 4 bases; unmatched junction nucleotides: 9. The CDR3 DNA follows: TGCGCCAGCAGCCAAGGGAGTTCCGGACAGGGTTACGAGCAGTACGTC. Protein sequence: CASSQGSSGQGYEQYV.

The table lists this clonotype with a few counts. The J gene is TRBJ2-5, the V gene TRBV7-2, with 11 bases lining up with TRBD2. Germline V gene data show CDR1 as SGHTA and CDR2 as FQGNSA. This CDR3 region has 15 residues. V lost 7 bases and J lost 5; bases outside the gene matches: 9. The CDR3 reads CASNPQTSGVETQYF. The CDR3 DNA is TGTGCCAGCAACCCACAGACTAGCGGGGTTGAGACCCAGTACTTC.

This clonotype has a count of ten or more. The CDR3 is CASSLEGTLSRETQYF. In DNA, the CDR3 is TGTGCCAGCAGCTTAGAAGGTACCCTCTCTAGGGAGACCCAGTACTTC. The chain carries TRBV7-9 and TRBJ2-5; D is unresolved. V was cut by 1 base and J by 5 bases, with 17 bases left in between. The CDR3 covers 16 residues. Germline values: CDR1 SEHNR, CDR2 FQNEAQ (reference sequence).

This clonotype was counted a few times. CDR3 loop: CASSPKTGDSGANVLTF. The DNA of the CDR3 is TGCGCCAGCAGTCCTAAGACAGGAGACTCTGGGGCCAACGTCCTGACTTTC. The chain has TRBV10-2 and TRBJ2-6, with D maybe TRBD1 (6 bases). CDR1 is WSHSY and CDR2 is SAAADI in the germline V gene. The CDR3 runs to 17 residues. Trimming stripped 5 bases from V and 0 bases from J, with 14 bases between.